Below, 32 T cell receptor beta chains from the same sample are listed, as sequenced in a study of T cell repertoires in cytomegalovirus infection. TCRdb independently ran MiXCR on the reads; one entry per CDR3 protein. This table has fewer than 300,000 distinct CDR3 sequences, roughly 24% appearing once. The sample comprised PBMCs. The origin of the receptors is a human donor in good health (CMV status not recorded). Some clones in this sample may be carry-over from other donors' samples.

This clonotype appeared a few times. This chain uses TRBV7-9 with TRBJ2-2; 11 positions agree with TRBD2. This CDR3 spans 16 amino acids. Germline CDR1 reads SEHNR; CDR2 reads FQNEAQ (reference sequence). The trim removed 7 bases at V and 1 base at J, leaving 5 bases unmatched. The CDR3 sequence: CASTPGLAGNTGELFF. The CDR3, as DNA: TGTGCCAGCACCCCTGGACTAGCGGGGAACACCGGGGAGCTGTTTTTT.

A few counts support this clonotype. The V call is TRBV28, the J call TRBJ2-5, with D perhaps matching TRBD1 (6 bases). Looked up from germline, CDR1 is MDHEN and CDR2 is SYDVKM. The CDR3 sequence is 16 residues long. Trimming shortened V by 3 bases and J by 2 bases, and 16 bases separated the two germline ends. CDR3 sequence: CASSLEWTDTQETQYF. CDR3 nucleotides: TGTGCCAGCAGTTTGGAATGGACAGACACACAAGAGACCCAGTACTTC.

This clonotype has more than one count but fewer than ten. The rearrangement joins TRBV29-1 to TRBJ2-6, with D unclear. CDR3 length: 14 residues. V was pared by 6 bases and J by 0 bases, with 9 bases between. Germline V gives CDR1 SQVTM, CDR2 ANQGSEA. The CDR3 DNA sequence: TGCAGCGTGGGATCGATCTCTGGGGCCAACGTCCTGACTTTC. It yields the protein CSVGSISGANVLTF.

This clonotype appeared a single time. The J gene is TRBJ2-1, the V gene TRBV6-5, with 7 bases aligning to TRBD2. V lost 2 bases, J lost 9 bases, and 7 bases stayed unmatched. Germline V gene data show CDR1 as MNHEY and CDR2 as SVGAGI. The length of the CDR3 is 14 residues. The CDR3 sequence: CASSYTFGGGEQFF. The CDR3 coding sequence is TGTGCCAGCAGTTACACCTTTGGGGGGGGTGAGCAGTTCTTC.

The rearrangement uses TRBV30 and TRBJ2-2; no clear D. Looked up from germline, CDR1 is GTSNPN and CDR2 is SVGIG (reference sequence). The CDR3 spans 17 residues. V gave up 2 bases and J gave up 6 bases, with 22 bases separating them. In DNA form, the CDR3 reads TGTGCCTGGAGTCAAAGCCGGGTCTTGGGAACCTCCGGGGAGCTGTTTTTT. Residues: CAWSQSRVLGTSGELFF.

This clonotype was counted only a few times. The rearrangement uses TRBV20-1 and TRBJ1-5; 10 positions match TRBD1. The CDR3 runs to 16 residues. Germline V gives CDR1 DFQATT, CDR2 SNEGSKA (reference sequence). The trim removed 0 bases at V and 4 bases at J, leaving 6 bases unmatched. The CDR3 reads CSARDPGGQGNQPQHF. CDR3 nucleotide sequence: TGCAGTGCTAGAGATCCGGGGGGACAGGGGAATCAGCCCCAGCATTTT.

The J gene is TRBJ1-4, the V gene TRBV5-1; 8 nucleotides match TRBD1. V lost 4 bases, J lost 9 bases, and 5 bases stayed unmatched. Germline V gives CDR1 SGHRS, CDR2 YFSETQ. The CDR3 loop spans 13 amino acids. The CDR3 loop is CASSVGQGQKLFF. The CDR3 DNA follows: TGCGCCAGCAGCGTTGGACAGGGCCAAAAACTGTTTTTT. The full variable domain, in which reference TRBV5-1 and TRBJ1-4 provide the parts outside the CDR3, is KAGVTQTPRYLIKTRGQQVTLSCSPISGHRSVSWYQQTPGQGLQFLFEYFSETQRNKGNFPGRFSGRQFSNSRSEMNVSTLELGDSALYLCASSVGQGQKLFFGSGTQLSVL.

For the CDR3, the DNA is TGTGCCAGCAGCCGGACTAGCGGGAGTGGAGATACGCAGTATTTT. Its protein is CASSRTSGSGDTQYF. The chain joins TRBV11-2 to TRBJ2-3; TRBD2 matches 13 bases. Germline V CDR1 and CDR2: SGHAT, FQNNGV. Trimming cost V 5 bases and J 5 bases; bases outside gene matches: 4. The CDR3 spans 15 residues.

This sequence joins TRBV7-9 and TRBJ2-7, with 9 nucleotides matching TRBD2. V gave up 8 bases and J gave up 0 bases; unmatched junction bases: 5. CDR1 SEHNR and CDR2 FQNEAQ come from the germline V gene (reference sequence). The CDR3 has 14 residues. The CDR3: CASLSGGISYEQYF. Written as DNA, the CDR3 is TGTGCCAGCCTTAGCGGGGGTATCTCCTACGAGCAGTACTTC.

This clonotype was observed many times. Mismatch with germline at one junction end may stem from a read error. The chain is built from TRBV7-2 and TRBJ2-3; weak D call: TRBD1 (5 bases). Germline V gives CDR1 SGHTA, CDR2 FQGNSA. CDR3 length: 14 residues. The CDR3 here is CASRLGADTDTQYF. For the CDR3, the DNA is TGTGCCAGCAGATTAGGGGCGGATACAGATACGCAGTATTTT.

This clonotype was seen at least ten times. The rearrangement uses TRBV7-2 and TRBJ2-3; D unclear. The CDR3 is made up of 12 amino acids. CDR1 is SGHTA and CDR2 is FQGNSA in the germline V gene. The V gene lost 7 bases and the J gene lost 3 bases, with 8 bases spanning the gap. CDR3 sequence: CASNQETDTQYF. The CDR3 nucleotides are TGTGCCAGCAACCAGGAGACAGATACGCAGTATTTT. The full variable domain, rest sourced from reference TRBV7-2 and TRBJ2-3, is GAGVSQSPSNKVTEKGKDVELRCDPISGHTALYWYRQSLGQGLEFLIYFQGNSAPDKSGLPSDRFSAERTGGSVSTLTIQRTQQEDSAVYLCASNQETDTQYFGPGTRLTVL.

The gene calls are TRBV7-2 and TRBJ2-1, with D possibly TRBD1 on 5 matching bases. The CDR3 runs to 13 residues. The V end lost 0 bases, the J end lost 8 bases, and 8 bases lay between the germline ends. Germline CDR1 reads SGHTA; CDR2 reads FQGNSA. CDR3 protein: CASSLALGDEQFF. DNA of the CDR3: TGTGCCAGCAGCTTAGCGCTAGGGGATGAGCAGTTCTTC.

The gene calls are TRBV29-1 and TRBJ1-2, with D possibly matching TRBD1 (5 bases). There are 12 residues in the CDR3. The germline V gene has CDR1 SQVTM and CDR2 ANQGSEA. Trimming took off 6 bases at V and 4 bases at J, with 12 bases between the two ends. This CDR3 is CSVGGAAYGYTF. The CDR3 bases are TGCAGCGTGGGTGGGGCAGCCTATGGCTACACCTTC.

This clonotype has more than one count but fewer than ten. The rearrangement uses TRBV15 and TRBJ2-5, with D maybe TRBD2 (6 bases). Germline V gene lookup returns CDR1 LNHNV and CDR2 YYDKDF (reference sequence). The CDR3 totals 13 residues. Trimming left V 1 base short and J 3 bases short, with 6 bases between. The CDR3 DNA reads as TGTGCCACCAGCAGAGGACTAGAAGAGACCCAGTACTTC. It is translated as CATSRGLEETQYF.

The chain joins TRBV27 to TRBJ2-6; D may be TRBD1 (5 bases). Germline lookup yields CDR1 MNHEY and CDR2 SMNVEV (reference sequence). The CDR3 totals 16 residues. The ends were cut back, 5 bases at V and 0 bases at J, with 11 bases in the middle. The CDR3 here is CASSPLRGSGANVLTF. In nucleotides, the CDR3 is TGTGCCAGCAGTCCTCTAAGGGGCTCTGGGGCCAACGTCCTGACTTTC.

This sequence joins TRBV5-1 and TRBJ2-7; 10 bases fit TRBD2. V shed 0 bases, J shed 6 bases, and the junction held 3 bases outside the gene matches. This CDR3 has 14 residues. CDR1 SGHRS and CDR2 YFSETQ come from the germline V gene. The CDR3 protein is CASSLASGRSEQYF. The CDR3 nucleotides read TGCGCCAGCAGCTTGGCTAGCGGGAGAAGCGAGCAGTACTTC.

V and J are TRBV20-1 and TRBJ2-7; tentatively, D is TRBD1 or TRBD2 (5 bases each). CDR3 length equals 14 residues. CDR1 DFQATT and CDR2 SNEGSKA come from the germline V gene (reference sequence). Trimming removed 2 bases at V and 1 base at J, with 12 bases between. CDR3 DNA: TGCAGTGCTAGATGGGACCAAGTATCCTACGAGCAGTACTTC. Translation: CSARWDQVSYEQYF.

This sequence joins TRBV9 and TRBJ2-7; D tentatively reads TRBD1 or TRBD2 (5 bases each). Per the germline V gene, CDR1 is SGDLS and CDR2 is YYNGEE. V shed 0 bases and J shed 6 bases, with 16 bases lying between them. The CDR3 extends over 15 amino acids. CDR3 loop: CASSVGPMGVGEQYF. In nucleotides, the CDR3 is TGTGCCAGCAGCGTAGGGCCAATGGGGGTCGGCGAGCAGTACTTC.

This clonotype was found once. The chain uses TRBV27 and TRBJ1-5; 9 nucleotides align to TRBD1. This CDR3 is built from 15 residues. V shed 6 bases and J 5 bases; nucleotides not matched to a gene: 8. Germline lookup yields CDR1 MNHEY and CDR2 SMNVEV (reference sequence). The CDR3 DNA sequence: TGTGCCAGCAGGCCGGGACAGGGACTCTATCAGCCCCAGCATTTT. It encodes CASRPGQGLYQPQHF.

The table lists this clonotype with a count of one. The chain recombines TRBV7-3 with TRBJ2-5; TRBD1 agrees at 10 bases. The germline V gene encodes CDR1 SGHTA and CDR2 FQGTGA. With 4 bases clipped from V and 2 bases from J, the junction kept 7 bases outside the gene matches. The CDR3 has 16 amino acids. The CDR3 spells CASSSGGQGGQETQYF. The CDR3 DNA sequence: TGTGCCAGCAGCTCCGGAGGACAGGGGGGACAAGAGACCCAGTACTTC.

The chain couples TRBV9 to TRBJ1-1; D not certain. Germline-derived CDR1 and CDR2 are SGDLS and YYNGEE. V lost 7 bases to trimming and J lost 0 bases, with 16 bases between them. The length of the CDR3 is 15 residues. Here the CDR3 DNA reads TGTGCCAGCTCCGTGGAAAAGGGTCTGAACACTGAAGCTTTCTTT. This encodes CASSVEKGLNTEAFF.

The rearrangement links TRBV25-1 to TRBJ2-1; perhaps TRBD2 as D (6 bases). Germline V gives CDR1 MGHDK, CDR2 SYGVNS. The V end was cut by 2 bases, the J end by 6 bases, with 20 bases between. CDR3 length: 17 amino acids. The CDR3 DNA reads TGTGCCAGCAGTGAAGAGACTCCGAGCGGGCTTACCAATGAGCAGTTCTTC. This encodes CASSEETPSGLTNEQFF. Variable domain in full (rest from reference TRBV25-1 and TRBJ2-1): EADIYQTPRYLVIGTGKKITLECSQTMGHDKMYWYQQDPGMELHLIHYSYGVNSTEKGDLSSESTVSRIRTEHFPLTLESARPSHTSQYLCASSEETPSGLTNEQFFGPGTRLTVL.

This clonotype came up a few times. The chain recombines TRBV20-1 with TRBJ2-7; TRBD1 matches at 12 bases. J gave up 5 bases and V 5 bases, and 25 bases lay outside the gene matches. Germline CDR1 DFQATT, CDR2 SNEGSKA (reference sequence). The CDR3 contains 20 residues. CDR3 residues: CSAFRNYGTGGSGLTNEQYF. Here the CDR3 DNA reads TGCAGTGCTTTCCGCAACTACGGGACAGGGGGCTCGGGACTTACTAACGAGCAGTACTTC.

This clonotype was seen at least ten times. V gene TRBV6-1 combines with J gene TRBJ1-2; D might be TRBD1 (5 bases). The germline V gene has CDR1 MNHNS and CDR2 SASEGT. This CDR3 comprises 12 residues. V lost 6 bases and J 7 bases, leaving 12 bases between the germline ends. The CDR3 loop is CASRARGSGYTF. CDR3 in DNA: TGTGCCAGCAGGGCCCGGGGCTCTGGCTACACCTTC.

This sequence joins TRBV11-2 and TRBJ2-7, with 9 bases identical to TRBD2. This CDR3 region has 16 residues. Germline loops: CDR1 SGHAT, CDR2 FQNNGV. V was pared by 0 bases and J by 3 bases, with 6 bases of the junction left unmatched. The CDR3 protein is CASSLDLGTSSYEQYF. CDR3 nucleotides: TGTGCCAGCAGCTTAGATCTTGGGACTAGCAGCTACGAGCAGTACTTC.

The chain combines TRBV28 with TRBJ2-1; 7 bases fit TRBD2. V shed 7 bases, J shed 8 bases, and the junction held 8 bases outside the gene matches. Germline CDR1 MDHEN, CDR2 SYDVKM. The CDR3 is 13 residues long. The CDR3 region is CASIGEGFDEQFF. DNA for the CDR3: TGTGCCAGCATTGGGGAGGGTTTCGATGAGCAGTTCTTC. The full variable domain, completed using reference TRBV28 and TRBJ2-1, is DVKVTQSSRYLVKRTGEKVFLECVQDMDHENMFWYRQDPGLGLRLIYFSYDVKMKEKGDIPEGYSVSREKKERFSLILESASTNQTSMYLCASIGEGFDEQFFGPGTRLTVL.

This clonotype occurred a few times. The chain couples TRBV24-1 to TRBJ2-5; the D call may be TRBD1 or TRBD2 (5 bases each). This CDR3 has 14 amino acids. Trimming stripped 4 bases from V and 5 bases from J, with 13 bases between. The germline gives CDR1 KGHDR, CDR2 SFDVKD. CDR3 bases: TGTGCCACCAGTGAGACGAGGGACGCGGAGACCCAGTACTTC. This sequence encodes CATSETRDAETQYF.

Ten or more counts support this clonotype. This chain joins TRBV28 and TRBJ1-2; the match to TRBD1 covers 7 bases. The V segment lost 5 bases and the J segment 8 bases; nucleotides outside the gene matches: 8. CDR1 is MDHEN, CDR2 SYDVKM, per germline. The CDR3 totals 13 residues. The CDR3 region is CASSTPGQAGYTF. The DNA of the CDR3 is TGTGCCAGCAGTACCCCCGGACAGGCCGGCTACACCTTC.

At least ten counts were recorded for this clonotype. The V call is TRBV7-2, the J call TRBJ2-1, with D possibly TRBD1 on 6 matching bases. The CDR3 totals 15 residues. Looked up from germline, CDR1 is SGHTA and CDR2 is FQGNSA. With 2 bases removed from V and 6 bases from J, the gap between germline ends came to 14 bases. The CDR3 loop reads CASSLSQGIRNEQFF. The CDR3 DNA sequence: TGTGCCAGCAGCTTATCCCAGGGGATACGCAATGAGCAGTTCTTC.

This clonotype turned up a few times. The chain links TRBV7-2 to TRBJ1-1; D unresolved. The CDR3 runs 13 residues. V lost 4 bases and J 4 bases, leaving 10 bases between the germline ends. Germline V gene lookup returns CDR1 SGHTA and CDR2 FQGNSA. The CDR3 protein is CASSYWVGTEAFF. In DNA form, the CDR3 reads TGTGCCAGCAGCTACTGGGTCGGCACTGAAGCTTTCTTT.

The chain employs TRBV15 and TRBJ2-1, with D hard to call. Germline CDR1 reads LNHNV; CDR2 reads YYDKDF (reference sequence). Trimming left V 1 base short and J 4 bases short, with 17 bases between. The CDR3 spans 17 residues. CDR3 in amino acids: CATSRADEGPQYNEQFF. Written as DNA, the CDR3 is TGTGCCACCAGCAGAGCGGATGAAGGCCCTCAATACAATGAGCAGTTCTTC.

This clonotype was found many times. The V and J genes are TRBV7-9 and TRBJ2-1; 7 bases align to TRBD2. V shed 5 bases, J shed 4 bases, and the junction held 2 bases outside the gene matches. Per germline, CDR1 SEHNR and CDR2 FQNEAQ (reference sequence). The CDR3 loop spans 13 amino acids. CDR3 region: CASSEAGYNEQFF. The CDR3 nucleotides read TGTGCCAGCAGCGAAGCGGGATACAATGAGCAGTTCTTC. Variable domain in full (rest from reference TRBV7-9 and TRBJ2-1): DTGVSQNPRHKITKRGQNVTFRCDPISEHNRLYWYRQTLGQGPEFLTYFQNEAQLEKSRLLSDRFSAERPKGSFSTLEIQRTEQGDSAMYLCASSEAGYNEQFFGPGTRLTVL.